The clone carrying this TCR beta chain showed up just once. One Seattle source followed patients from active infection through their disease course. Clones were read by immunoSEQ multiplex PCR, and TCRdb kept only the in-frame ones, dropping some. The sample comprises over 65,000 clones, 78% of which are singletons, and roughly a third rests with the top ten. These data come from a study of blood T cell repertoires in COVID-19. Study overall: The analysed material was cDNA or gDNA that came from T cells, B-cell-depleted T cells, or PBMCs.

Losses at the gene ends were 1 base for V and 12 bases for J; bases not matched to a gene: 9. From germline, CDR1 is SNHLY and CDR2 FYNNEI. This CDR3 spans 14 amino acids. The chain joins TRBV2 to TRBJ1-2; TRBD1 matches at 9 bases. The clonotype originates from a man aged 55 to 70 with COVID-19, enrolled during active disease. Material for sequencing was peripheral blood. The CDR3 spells CASSEVGQGWGHTF. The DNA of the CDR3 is TGTGCCAGCAGTGAAGTGGGACAGGGCTGGGGGCACACCTTC.